This T cell receptor beta chain emerged from a study of PD-L1 blockade in urothelial cancer. Findings and limits, study-wide: Lower than median blood TCR clonality before treatment predicted better survival.

This sample's time point: pretreatment peripheral blood. Profiling relied on immunoSEQ multiplex PCR, and the TCRdb table lists in-frame clones only, not all of them. The top ten hold 3% to 4% of the sample, which has under 60,000 clones, about 81% seen once. As for this clone: Antigen unknown.

V lost 2 bases, J lost 6 bases, and 11 bases lay in between. This CDR3 has 13 residues. Germline lookup yields CDR1 SNHLY and CDR2 FYNNEI. The chain uses TRBV2 and TRBJ2-7; maybe TRBD2 (5 bases). This clonotype was obtained from a man aged 70-80 years with urothelial cancer. The sequencing used PBMCs, collected around atezolizumab (anti-PD-L1) treatment. CDR3: CASSEPIRGEQYF. DNA of the CDR3: TGTGCCAGCAGTGAACCCATTCGGGGCGAGCAGTACTTC.